The T cell receptor beta chain described here comes from a study of vaccination and CD4 T cells after COVID-19. For the study at large: Convalescent participants consisted of six males and four females, two being Hispanic.

As to this clonotype: Its antigen is not known.

Cultured CD4+ T-cell DNA underwent Oncomine TCR Beta short-read sequencing. One entry per CDR3 protein, called by TCRdb with MiXCR from the PCR reads. Among some 25,000 distinct CDR3 sequences listed, approximately 28% were seen once. The time point: late sampling 161 to 241 days after vaccination in three convalescent patients. Treatment specified: roughly 11-day PBMC culture with coronavirus spike peptide pools or control peptides (ViraFEST assay). V gave up 5 bases and J gave up 5 bases, with 10 bases separating them. The germline V gene has CDR1 DFQATT and CDR2 SNEGSKA (reference sequence). The CDR3 loop spans 12 amino acids.

The V gene is TRBV20-1, the J gene TRBJ2-1; D is possibly TRBD1 or TRBD2 (5 bases each). The starting material was CD4+ T cells from blood, cultured in vitro, obtained about 7 months after SARS-CoV-2 vaccination. The clonotype originates from a human donor who had recovered from COVID-19. CDR3 amino acids: CSAGTTHNEQFF. The CDR3, as DNA: TGCAGTGCTGGGACCACGCACAATGAGCAGTTCTTC.